The clone carrying this T cell receptor beta chain turned up a few times. Its matching antigen is unknown. Unique molecular identifiers were incorporated during preparation of the TCRbeta library. Each CDR3 protein is one row after TCRdb ran MiXCR on the PCR reads. The sample contains about 980,000 distinct CDR3 sequences, roughly 29% of which appear only once. These data belong to a study of T-cell reconstitution after alpha-beta-depleted transplantation in children. Broader study findings: After transplant, high TCRbeta diversity at day 60 in some patients arose from surviving recipient T cells and thymic progenitors.

V dropped 5 bases and J dropped 7 bases, with 8 bases sitting between them. CDR3 length: 12 amino acids. From germline, CDR1 is SEHNR and CDR2 FQNEAQ (reference sequence). The rearrangement links TRBV7-9 to TRBJ2-2; D gene ambiguous. Sample: PBMCs, mostly from graft donor cells, taken 360 days after TCRalphabeta/CD19-depleted stem cell transplant. The clonotype originates from a boy under three years old who had a stem cell transplant for SCID, so the T cells may come from the graft donor. CDR3 amino acids: CASSIFLGELFF. The CDR3 nucleotides read TGTGCCAGCAGCATCTTTCTCGGGGAGCTGTTTTTT.